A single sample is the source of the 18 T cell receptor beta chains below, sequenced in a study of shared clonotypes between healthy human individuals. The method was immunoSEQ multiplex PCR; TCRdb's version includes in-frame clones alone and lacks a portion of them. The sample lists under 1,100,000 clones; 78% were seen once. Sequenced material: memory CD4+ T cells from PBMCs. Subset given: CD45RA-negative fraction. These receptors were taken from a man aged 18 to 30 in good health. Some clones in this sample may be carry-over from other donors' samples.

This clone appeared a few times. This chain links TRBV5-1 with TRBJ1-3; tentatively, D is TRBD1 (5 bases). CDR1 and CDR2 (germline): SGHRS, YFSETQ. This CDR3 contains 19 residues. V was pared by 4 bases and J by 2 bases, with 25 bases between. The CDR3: CASSKGGSIQGGTGNTIYF. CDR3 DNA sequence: TGCGCCAGCAGCAAGGGAGGATCTATTCAGGGCGGAACTGGAAACACCATATATTTT.

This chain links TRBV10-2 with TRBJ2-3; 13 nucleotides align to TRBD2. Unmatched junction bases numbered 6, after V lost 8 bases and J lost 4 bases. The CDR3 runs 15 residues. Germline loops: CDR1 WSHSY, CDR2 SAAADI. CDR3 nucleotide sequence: TGCGCCAGCTCCGGACTAGCGGGAGTCGCAGATACGCAGTATTTT. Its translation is CASSGLAGVADTQYF.

The CDR3 coding sequence is TGTGCCAGCAGTTTAAGGGAGGGTGAGGCTTTCTTT. It is translated as CASSLREGEAFF. The chain uses TRBV28 and TRBJ1-1; D remains ambiguous. Germline loops: CDR1 MDHEN, CDR2 SYDVKM. Trimming took off 2 bases at V and 11 bases at J, with 12 bases between the two ends. The CDR3 length is 12 residues.

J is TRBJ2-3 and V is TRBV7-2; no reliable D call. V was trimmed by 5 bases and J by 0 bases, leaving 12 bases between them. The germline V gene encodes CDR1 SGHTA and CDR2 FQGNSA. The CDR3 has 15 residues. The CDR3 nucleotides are TGTGCCAGCAGCCCTACACTCTCAAGCACAGATACGCAGTATTTT. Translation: CASSPTLSSTDTQYF.

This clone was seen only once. The CDR3 DNA follows: TGTGCCAGTAGTATAAAACCAGCGACTTTTAATCTAGCCAAAAACATTCAGTACTTC. Encoded protein: CASSIKPATFNLAKNIQYF. This sequence joins TRBV19 and TRBJ2-4; no definite D call. CDR3 length equals 19 residues. Germline CDR1 and CDR2: LNHDA and SQIVND (reference sequence). Trimming pared 2 bases from V and 0 bases from J, leaving 20 bases between.

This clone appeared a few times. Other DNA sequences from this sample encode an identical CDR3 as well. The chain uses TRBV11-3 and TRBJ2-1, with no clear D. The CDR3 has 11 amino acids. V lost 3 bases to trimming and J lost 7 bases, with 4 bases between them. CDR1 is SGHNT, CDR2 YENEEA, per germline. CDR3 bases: TGTGCCAGCAGCTTTGGGAATGAGCAGTTCTTC. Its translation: CASSFGNEQFF.

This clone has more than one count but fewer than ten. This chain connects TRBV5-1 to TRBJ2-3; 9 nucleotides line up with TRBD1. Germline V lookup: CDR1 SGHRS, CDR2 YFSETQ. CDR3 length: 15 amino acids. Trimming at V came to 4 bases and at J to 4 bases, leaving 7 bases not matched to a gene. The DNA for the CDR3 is TGCGCCAGCAGCCGGACAGGGGACTTGGCAGATACGCAGTATTTT. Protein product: CASSRTGDLADTQYF.

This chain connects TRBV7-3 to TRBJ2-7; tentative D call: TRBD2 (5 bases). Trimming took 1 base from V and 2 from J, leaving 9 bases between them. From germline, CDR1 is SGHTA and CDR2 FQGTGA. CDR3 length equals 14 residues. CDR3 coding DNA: TGTGCCAGCAGCTTAAGTCTAGCCCCCTACGAGCAGTACTTC. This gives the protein CASSLSLAPYEQYF.

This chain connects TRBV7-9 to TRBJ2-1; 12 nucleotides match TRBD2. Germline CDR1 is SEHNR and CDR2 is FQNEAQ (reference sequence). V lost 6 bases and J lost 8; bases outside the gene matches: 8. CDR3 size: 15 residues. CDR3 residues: CASSSLAGGPHEQFF. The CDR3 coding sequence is TGTGCCAGCAGTAGTCTAGCGGGAGGGCCCCATGAGCAGTTCTTC. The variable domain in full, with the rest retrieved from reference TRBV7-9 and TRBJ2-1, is DTGVSQNPRHKITKRGQNVTFRCDPISEHNRLYWYRQTLGQGPEFLTYFQNEAQLEKSRLLSDRFSAERPKGSFSTLEIQRTEQGDSAMYLCASSSLAGGPHEQFFGPGTRLTVL.

The CDR3 DNA sequence: TGTGCCAGCAGCTCCGGGACTATCCCAACCTACGAGCAGTACTTC. The encoded protein is CASSSGTIPTYEQYF. The genes are TRBV7-2 and TRBJ2-7; 7 bases line up with TRBD2. CDR1 and CDR2 from the germline V gene are SGHTA and FQGNSA. After removal of 4 bases from V and 2 bases from J, the junction contained 8 bases not matched to a gene. CDR3 length: 15 amino acids.

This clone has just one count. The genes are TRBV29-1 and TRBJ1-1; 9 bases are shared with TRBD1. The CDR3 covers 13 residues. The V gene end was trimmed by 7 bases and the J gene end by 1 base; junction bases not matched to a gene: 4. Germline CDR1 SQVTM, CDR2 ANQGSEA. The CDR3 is CSAPGQGNTEAFF. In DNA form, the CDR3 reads TGCAGCGCACCGGGACAGGGGAACACTGAAGCTTTCTTT.

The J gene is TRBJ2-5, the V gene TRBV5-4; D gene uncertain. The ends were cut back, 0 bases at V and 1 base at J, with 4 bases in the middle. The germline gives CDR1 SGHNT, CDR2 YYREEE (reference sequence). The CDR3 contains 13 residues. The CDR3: CASSLAFQETQYF. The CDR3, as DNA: TGTGCCAGCAGCTTGGCCTTCCAAGAGACCCAGTACTTC.

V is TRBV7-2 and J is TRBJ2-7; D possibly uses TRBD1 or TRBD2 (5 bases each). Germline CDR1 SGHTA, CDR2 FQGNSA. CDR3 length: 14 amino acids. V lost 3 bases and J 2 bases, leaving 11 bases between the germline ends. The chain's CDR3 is CASSFAGTPYEQYF. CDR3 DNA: TGTGCCAGCAGCTTTGCAGGGACCCCCTACGAGCAGTACTTC.

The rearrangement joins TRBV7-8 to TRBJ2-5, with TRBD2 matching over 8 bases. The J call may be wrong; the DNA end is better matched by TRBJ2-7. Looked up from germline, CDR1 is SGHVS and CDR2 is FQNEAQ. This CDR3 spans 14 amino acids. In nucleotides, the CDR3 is TGTGCCAGTAGGGATTTAGCGGGAACCTACGAGCAGTACTTC. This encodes CASRDLAGTYEQYF.

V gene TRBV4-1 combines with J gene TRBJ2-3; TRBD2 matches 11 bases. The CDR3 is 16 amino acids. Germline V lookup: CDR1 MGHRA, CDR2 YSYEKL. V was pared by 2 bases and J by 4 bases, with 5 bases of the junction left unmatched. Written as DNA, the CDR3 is TGCGCCAGCAGCCAAACTAGCGGGAGACTCGCAGATACGCAGTATTTT. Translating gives CASSQTSGRLADTQYF.

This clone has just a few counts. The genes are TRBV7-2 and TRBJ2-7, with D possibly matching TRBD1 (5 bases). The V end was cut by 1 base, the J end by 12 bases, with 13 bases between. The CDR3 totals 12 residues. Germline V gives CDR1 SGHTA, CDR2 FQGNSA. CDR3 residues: CASSLEVGRWYF. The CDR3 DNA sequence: TGTGCCAGCAGCTTAGAGGTGGGGCGGTGGTACTTC.

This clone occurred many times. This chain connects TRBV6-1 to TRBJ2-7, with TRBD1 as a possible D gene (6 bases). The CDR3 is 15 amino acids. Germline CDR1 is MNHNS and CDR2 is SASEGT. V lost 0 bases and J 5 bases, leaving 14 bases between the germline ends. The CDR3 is CASSEAGYRVHEQYF. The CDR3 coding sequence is TGTGCCAGCAGTGAAGCGGGGTACAGGGTGCACGAGCAGTACTTC.

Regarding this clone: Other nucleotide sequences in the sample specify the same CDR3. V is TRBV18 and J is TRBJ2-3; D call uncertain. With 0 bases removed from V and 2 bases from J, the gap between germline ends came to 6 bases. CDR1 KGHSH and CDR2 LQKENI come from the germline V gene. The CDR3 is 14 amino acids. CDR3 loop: CASSPPTLTDTQYF. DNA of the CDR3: TGTGCCAGCTCACCACCCACTCTCACAGATACGCAGTATTTT.